This TCR beta chain was recorded in a study of blood T cell repertoires in COVID-19. Generated by immunoSEQ multiplex PCR, the TCRdb table keeps only in-frame clones and is missing some. The sample includes 150,000 or so clones, roughly 82% of them seen just once. Seattle-derived patients entered the study during active infection and were followed longitudinally. CDR1 is KGHSH and CDR2 is LQKENI in the germline V gene. CDR3 size: 15 residues. Deletions cut 0 bases from V and 2 bases from J, with 10 bases between. The sample was peripheral blood. The sequence was collected from a woman aged 40 to 50 with COVID-19, enrolled during active disease. The chain has TRBV18 and TRBJ2-5, with a possible D match to TRBD2 (5 bases). As DNA, the CDR3 is TGTGCCAGCTCACCACCGAGGCGGGCGCAAGAGACCCAGTACTTC. The encoded protein is CASSPPRRAQETQYF.